The clone carrying this T cell receptor (beta chain) was picked up a small number of times. Its antigen remains unknown. Unmatched junction bases numbered 2, after V lost 3 bases and J lost 7 bases. The CDR3 sequence is 12 residues long. This sample was taken from a study of blood T cells in healthy people across ages. Combining a sample-barcoded 5' primer with a J-beta primer mix, a second PCR ran for about 6 to 12 cycles. MiXCR was run by TCRdb on the 5' RACE reads, yielding one entry per CDR3 protein. The sample comprises about 1,500,000 distinct CDR3 sequences, roughly 27% of which are singletons, and over 7% rests with the top ten. The study's findings and limits: Per million T cells, TCR beta diversity dropped about linearly as age rose. Among long-lived donors, naive CD4+ cells were more numerous and diversity higher than in aged donors.

Samples had at least 6.5 million PBMCs isolated from them. The V call is TRBV12-3 or TRBV12-4, the J call TRBJ1-1; 7 nucleotides match TRBD1. Sequenced input: blood. The TCR was taken from a woman aged 25 to 39 in good health. The CDR3 loop is CASSLGQSEAFF. In nucleotides, the CDR3 is TGTGCCAGCAGTTTGGGACAGAGTGAAGCTTTCTTT.